This TCR beta chain is from a study of Graves' ophthalmopathy and Graves' hyperthyroidism. RNA transcripts were the template, and TCR beta CDR3 regions were amplified from them. RT-PCR in the first round used HTBI primers; a second-round multiplex PCR followed. Using its own MiXCR run on the multiplex PCR reads, TCRdb lists one record per CDR3 protein. The data hold more than 300,000 distinct CDR3 sequences, with approximately 18% observed a single time. The sample holds many counts of this clonotype. The antigen remains undetermined. Additional autoimmune diseases, uncontrolled infections, pregnancy or lactation disqualified patients. The authors diagnosed from clinical symptoms, serum thyroxine, TRAb, thyroid ultrasound and orbital computed tomography. The PBMCs were taken from around 9.1 ml of fresh peripheral blood. Study conclusions and caveats: Prediction of ophthalmopathy progression reached about 71% sensitivity and under 80% specificity.

The clonotype comes from an adult woman with stable Graves' hyperthyroidism. The specimen sequenced was peripheral blood.

Here the CDR3 DNA reads TGTGCCAGCACCGACAGGGGCAGGGGGCGACATGAAGGCTACGAGCAGTACTTC. This sequence encodes CASTDRGRGRHEGYEQYF. The V and J genes are TRBV28 and TRBJ2-7; 8 bases map to TRBD1. The ends lost 7 bases at V and 3 bases at J; junction bases unmatched: 20. The germline CDR1 and CDR2 sequences are MDHEN and SYDVKM. This CDR3 has 18 residues.